These 2 T cell receptor beta chains originate from one sample sequenced in a study of T cell repertoires in cytomegalovirus infection. TCRdb re-analysed the reads in MiXCR, keeping a single row per CDR3 protein. The sample shows under 120,000 distinct CDR3 sequences, approximately 45% of them seen only once. Their target antigens are unknown. The sample in question was CD8+ T cells from cultured PBMCs, obtained from culture after CMV antigen stimulation. These receptors were obtained from a human donor in good health (CMV status not recorded). Some clones in this sample may be carry-over from other donors' samples.

There are many counts of this clonotype. The chain couples TRBV12-3 or TRBV12-4 to TRBJ2-1; the D call may be TRBD1 or TRBD2 (7 bases each). The length of the CDR3 is 16 residues. Trimming took off 5 bases at V and 0 bases at J, with 14 bases between the two ends. The CDR3 protein is CASSRTRGGSYNEQFF. The CDR3 DNA reads TGTGCCAGCAGTCGGACCAGGGGGGGCTCCTACAATGAGCAGTTCTTC.

The chain couples TRBV27 to TRBJ2-4; D is unresolved. The germline V and J ends were trimmed by 5 bases and 6 bases, with 14 bases remaining between them. Germline values: CDR1 MNHEY, CDR2 SMNVEV (reference sequence). The CDR3 has 14 residues. CDR3 sequence: CASSPSQTLNIQYF. The DNA for the CDR3 is TGTGCCAGCAGTCCCAGTCAGACTTTAAACATTCAGTACTTC.